The next 5 T cell receptor beta chains were all read from a single sample in a study of OX40 agonist ivuxolimab in advanced cancers. The library was built by means of the immunoSEQ multiplex PCR assay. Sourced from immuneACCESS, this table was stored by TCRdb with only in-frame sequences that have V and J called. A share of the clones is absent; for the studies checked, an unresolved V gene accounts for under half, and the remainder has no known explanation. The sample has tens of thousands of clones on record, about 92% of them singletons. 0.15% to 0.2% of the sample comes from the top ten. This material consisted of CD4+ or CD8+ T cells sorted from blood, taken in a trial of the OX40 agonist ivuxolimab. The receptors were sampled from an adult with an advanced solid tumor such as melanoma, head and neck, liver or kidney cancer.

This chain joins TRBV11-2 and TRBJ2-2; TRBD2 matches at 9 bases. V was clipped by 1 base and J by 5 bases; unmatched bases: 11. The CDR3 runs to 18 residues. Per the germline V gene, CDR1 is SGHAT and CDR2 is FQNNGV. The CDR3 DNA is TGTGCCAGCAGCTTAGGGCCAGCGGGGGGATTTTGGACCGGGGAGCTGTTTTTT. Its translation: CASSLGPAGGFWTGELFF.

The gene calls are TRBV20-1 and TRBJ2-4; D not certain. This CDR3 is 11 amino acids long. Looked up from germline, CDR1 is DFQATT and CDR2 is SNEGSKA (reference sequence). V lost 4 bases, J lost 9 bases, and 10 bases lay in between. The chain's CDR3 is CSAKLAVIQYF. The CDR3 DNA reads TGCAGTGCTAAACTGGCGGTCATTCAGTACTTC.

This rearrangement joins TRBV9 to TRBJ2-2; D perhaps matches TRBD1 (6 bases). The CDR3 covers 15 residues. V dropped 2 bases and J dropped 3 bases, with 11 bases sitting between them. Germline assignment: CDR1 SGDLS and CDR2 YYNGEE. CDR3 loop: CASSVSQGYTGELFF. The CDR3 DNA reads TGTGCCAGCAGCGTTTCTCAGGGGTACACCGGGGAGCTGTTTTTT.

The rearrangement joins TRBV5-4 to TRBJ2-2; 7 bases match TRBD1. The trim removed 3 bases at V and 0 bases at J, leaving 8 bases unmatched. CDR1 SGHNT and CDR2 YYREEE come from the germline V gene (reference sequence). The CDR3 loop spans 17 amino acids. The CDR3 DNA is TGTGCCAGCAGCTCACCGACAGGGAACGCGAACACCGGGGAGCTGTTTTTT. It is translated as CASSSPTGNANTGELFF.

CDR3 residues: CSVERRTADTQYF. The CDR3 region has the DNA TGCAGCGTTGAGAGGAGGACGGCAGATACGCAGTATTTT. The J gene is TRBJ2-3, the V gene TRBV29-1; D might be TRBD2 (5 bases). The germline V gene has CDR1 SQVTM and CDR2 ANQGSEA. Trimming left V 3 bases short and J 4 bases short, with 11 bases between. The CDR3 is 13 residues long.